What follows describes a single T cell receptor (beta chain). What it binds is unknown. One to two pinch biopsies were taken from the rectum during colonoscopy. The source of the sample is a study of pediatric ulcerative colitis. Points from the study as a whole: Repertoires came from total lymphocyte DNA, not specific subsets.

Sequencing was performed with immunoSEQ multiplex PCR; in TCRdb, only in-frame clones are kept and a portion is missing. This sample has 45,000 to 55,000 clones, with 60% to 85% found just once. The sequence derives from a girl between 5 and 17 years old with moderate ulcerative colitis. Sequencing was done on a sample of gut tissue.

CDR3 region: CASSLGGPDGYTF. CDR3 bases: TGTGCCAGCAGCCTAGGGGGCCCGGATGGCTACACCTTC. The rearrangement links TRBV7-9 to TRBJ1-2, with 7 bases lining up with TRBD1. The J segment lost 6 bases and the V segment lost 5 bases, leaving 6 bases of the junction unmatched. The CDR3 has 13 residues. Germline assignment: CDR1 SEHNR and CDR2 FQNEAQ (reference sequence).